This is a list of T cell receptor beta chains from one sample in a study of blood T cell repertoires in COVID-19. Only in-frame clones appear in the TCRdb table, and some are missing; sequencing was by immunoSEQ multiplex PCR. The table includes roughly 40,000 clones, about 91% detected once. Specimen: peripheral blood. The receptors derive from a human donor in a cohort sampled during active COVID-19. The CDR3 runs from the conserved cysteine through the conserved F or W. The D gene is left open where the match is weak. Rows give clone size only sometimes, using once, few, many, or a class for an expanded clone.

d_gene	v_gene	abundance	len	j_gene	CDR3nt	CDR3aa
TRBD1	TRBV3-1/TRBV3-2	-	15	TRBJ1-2	TGTGCCAGCAGCCAAGATCGGACAGGGGGTCAGGGCTACACCTTC	CASSQDRTGGQGYTF
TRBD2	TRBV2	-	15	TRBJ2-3	TGTGCCAGCAGAGGGGGACTAGCGGGCACAGATACGCAGTATTTT	CASRGGLAGTDTQYF
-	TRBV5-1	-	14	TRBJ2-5	TGCGCCAGCAGCCCCAACTCAGGGCAAGAGACCCAGTACTTC	CASSPNSGQETQYF
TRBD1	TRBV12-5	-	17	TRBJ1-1	TGTGCTAGTGGTTTGGACAGGGGGTTCCTCTTCAGTACTGAAGCTTTCTTT	CASGLDRGFLFSTEAFF
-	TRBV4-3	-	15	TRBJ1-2	TGCGCCAGCAGCCAACACAGGCTTACTAACTATGGCTACACCTTC	CASSQHRLTNYGYTF
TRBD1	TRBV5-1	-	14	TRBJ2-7	TGCGCCAGCAGCCCCGGACAGGGGTTGCGCGAGCAGTACTTC	CASSPGQGLREQYF
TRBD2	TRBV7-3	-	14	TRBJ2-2	TGTGCCAGCAGCTCCCTACTAGCGTTCGGGGAGCTGTTTTTT	CASSSLLAFGELFF
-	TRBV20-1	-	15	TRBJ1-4	TGCAGTGCTAGTTTAGTCAGGGGCTCTAATGAAAAACTGTTTTTT	CSASLVRGSNEKLFF
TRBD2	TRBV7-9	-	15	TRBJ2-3	TGTGCCAGCAGCTTAGAGGCGGGAGTTGGAGATACGCAGTATTTT	CASSLEAGVGDTQYF
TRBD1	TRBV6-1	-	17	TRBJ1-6	TGTGCCAGCAGTGAAGAGGGGGCCGTCCGTATCAATTCACCCCTCCACTTT	CASSEEGAVRINSPLHF
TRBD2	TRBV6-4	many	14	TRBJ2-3	TGTGCCAGCAGTGAAGCGGGGGGGTCAGATACGCAGTATTTT	CASSEAGGSDTQYF
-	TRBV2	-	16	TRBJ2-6	TGTGCCAGCAGTGAAGGGGGCGGGGCTGGGGCCAACGTCCTGACTTTC	CASSEGGGAGANVLTF
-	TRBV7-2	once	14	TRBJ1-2	TGTGCCAGCAGCTTAGAAGGTTCGGGGAGTGGCTACACCTTC	CASSLEGSGSGYTF
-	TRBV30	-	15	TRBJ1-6	TGTGCCTGGACAGGGGCCCTAATCCATAATTCACCCCTCCACTTT	CAWTGALIHNSPLHF
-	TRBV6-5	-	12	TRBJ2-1	TGTGCCAGCAGTTATTTGCAGGGTGAGCAGTTCTTC	CASSYLQGEQFF
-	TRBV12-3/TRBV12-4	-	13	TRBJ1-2	TGTGCCAGCAGTTTCGGACAAACCTATGGCTACACCTTC	CASSFGQTYGYTF
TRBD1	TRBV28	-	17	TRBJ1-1	TGTGCCAGCAGTTTAGTGTTAGGGACAGAGGGGAACACTGAAGCTTTCTTT	CASSLVLGTEGNTEAFF
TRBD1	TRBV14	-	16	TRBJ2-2	TGTGCCAGCAGCCATCCGGGACAGGCTCTCACCGGGGAGCTGTTTTTT	CASSHPGQALTGELFF
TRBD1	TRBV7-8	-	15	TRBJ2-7	TGTGCCAGCAGCTTGGACAGGCTCACCTCCTACGAGCAGTACTTC	CASSLDRLTSYEQYF
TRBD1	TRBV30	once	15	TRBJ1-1	TGTGCCTGGGACAGGGGACTGAATGGGGGCACTGAAGCTTTCTTT	CAWDRGLNGGTEAFF
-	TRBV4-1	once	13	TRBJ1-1	TGCGCCAGCAGCCCCTTCGAGGGAACTGAAGCTTTCTTT	CASSPFEGTEAFF
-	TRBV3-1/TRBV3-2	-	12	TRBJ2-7	TGTGCCAGCAGCCTGAGCCCCGGGGAGCAGTACTTC	CASSLSPGEQYF
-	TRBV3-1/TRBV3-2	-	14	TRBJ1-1	TGTGCCAGCAGCCAAGGTGGAGGGAACACTGAAGCTTTCTTT	CASSQGGGNTEAFF
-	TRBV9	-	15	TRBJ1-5	TGTGCCAGCAGCGTAGATGACAGACTCAATCAGCCCCAGCATTTT	CASSVDDRLNQPQHF
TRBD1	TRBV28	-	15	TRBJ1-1	TGTGCCAGCAGACCGGGACAGATCTATCGCACTGAAGCTTTCTTT	CASRPGQIYRTEAFF
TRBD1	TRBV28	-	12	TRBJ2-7	TGTGCCAGCAAGGGGGCTCCCTACGAGCAGTACTTC	CASKGAPYEQYF
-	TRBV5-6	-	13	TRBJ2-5	TGTGCCAGCAGACATGTCGAGGGAGAGACCCAGTACTTC	CASRHVEGETQYF
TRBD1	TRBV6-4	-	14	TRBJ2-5	TGTGCCAGCAGTGACTCAGTCGACAGGGGAGCCCAGTACTTC	CASSDSVDRGAQYF
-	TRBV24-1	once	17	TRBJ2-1	TGTGCCACCAGTGATTTTGGGGCTAGTAGCTCCTACAATGAGCAGTTCTTC	CATSDFGASSSYNEQFF
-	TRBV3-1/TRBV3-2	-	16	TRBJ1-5	TGTGCCAGCAGCCAAGGCCGGGGGGCGAGCAATCAGCCCCAGCATTTT	CASSQGRGASNQPQHF
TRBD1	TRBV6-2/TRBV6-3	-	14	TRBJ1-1	TGTGCCAGCAGTAGGGGGACAGGGACCACTGAAGCTTTCTTT	CASSRGTGTTEAFF
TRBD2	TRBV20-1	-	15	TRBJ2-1	TGCAGTGCTAGTCCCGGACTAGCGGGAATGGGTGAGCAGTTCTTC	CSASPGLAGMGEQFF
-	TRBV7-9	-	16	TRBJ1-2	TGTGCCAGCAGCTCCACTAAAGAGGAGGGCCTAAAGGGCTACACCTTC	CASSSTKEEGLKGYTF
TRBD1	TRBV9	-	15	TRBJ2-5	TGTGCCAGCAGCGTAGAGGGACAGGGCGGGGAGACCCAGTACTTC	CASSVEGQGGETQYF
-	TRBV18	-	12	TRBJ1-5	TGTGCCAGCTCACCACAGGAGGGGCCCCAGCATTTT	CASSPQEGPQHF
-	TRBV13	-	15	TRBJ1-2	TGTGCCAGCAGCTTAGCAGACAACACCCCCTATGGCTACACCTTC	CASSLADNTPYGYTF
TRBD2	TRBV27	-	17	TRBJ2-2	TGTGCCAGCAGTTTAAAGGGCGGGAGGTCGAACACCGGGGAGCTGTTTTTT	CASSLKGGRSNTGELFF
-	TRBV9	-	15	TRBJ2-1	TGTGCCAGCAGCGTCGACAGTCGCTCCTACAATGAGCAGTTCTTC	CASSVDSRSYNEQFF
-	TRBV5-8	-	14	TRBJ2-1	TGTGCCAGCAGCCCTCCGGTCCGTGCAGCGGAGCAGTTCTTC	CASSPPVRAAEQFF
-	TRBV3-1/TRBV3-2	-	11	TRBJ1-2	TGTGCCAGCGGGGGGGTAAATGGCTACACCTTC	CASGGVNGYTF
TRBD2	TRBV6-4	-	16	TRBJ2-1	TGTGCCAGCAGTGCCCGTTCGGGGGGGCTCTACAATGAGCAGTTCTTC	CASSARSGGLYNEQFF
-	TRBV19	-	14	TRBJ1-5	TGTGCCAGTAGGAACACAGGGTTCCATCAGCCCCAGCATTTT	CASRNTGFHQPQHF
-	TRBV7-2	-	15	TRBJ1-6	TGTGCCAGCAGCTTAGAAGCAGGGTATAATTCACCCCTCCACTTT	CASSLEAGYNSPLHF
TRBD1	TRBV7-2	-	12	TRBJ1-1	TGTGCCAGCTCCACAGGGGGTCGTGGCGCTTTCTTT	CASSTGGRGAFF
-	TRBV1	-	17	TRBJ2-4	TGCACCAGCAGCCAAGACTATAAGGGGCTTTTCGAAAACATTCAGTACTTC	CTSSQDYKGLFENIQYF
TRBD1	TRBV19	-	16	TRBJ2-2	TGTGCCAGTAGTAAAGGACAGGGGGCAGGAAGCGGGGAGCTGTTTTTT	CASSKGQGAGSGELFF
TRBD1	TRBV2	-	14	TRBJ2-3	TGTGCCAGCCTAGACAGGGCCGGCACAGATACGCAGTATTTT	CASLDRAGTDTQYF
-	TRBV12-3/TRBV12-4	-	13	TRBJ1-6	TGTGCCAGCAGTCCCAGACAGTCTGACTCCCTCCACTTT	CASSPRQSDSLHF
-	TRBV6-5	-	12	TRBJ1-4	TGTGCCAGTCGTGGGGCGAGTGAAAAACTGTTTTTT	CASRGASEKLFF
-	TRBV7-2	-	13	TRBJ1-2	TGTGCCAGCAGCTTACAGAGAGAGGGAAGATACACCTTC	CASSLQREGRYTF
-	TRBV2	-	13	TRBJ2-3	TGTGCCAGCAAAATATCTAGCACAGATACGCAGTATTTT	CASKISSTDTQYF
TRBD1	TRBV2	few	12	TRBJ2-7	TGTGCCAGCAGTCTCGACAGGGACGAGCAGTACTTC	CASSLDRDEQYF
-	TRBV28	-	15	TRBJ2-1	TGTGCCAGCAGGCGGACCCAGGGAACCTACAATGAGCAGTTCTTC	CASRRTQGTYNEQFF
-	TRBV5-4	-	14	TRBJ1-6	TGTGCCAGCAGCCCCGGGACAAGAAATTCACCCCTCCACTTT	CASSPGTRNSPLHF
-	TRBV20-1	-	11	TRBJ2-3	TGCAGTGCTAGAACAGGGGATACGCAGTATTTT	CSARTGDTQYF
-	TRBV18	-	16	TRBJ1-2	TGTGCCAGCTCACCAGAGGGACATAGCCAGCCCTATGGCTACACCTTC	CASSPEGHSQPYGYTF
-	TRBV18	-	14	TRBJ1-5	TGTGCCAGCTCACCGGGCCGTAGCAATCAGCCCCAGCATTTT	CASSPGRSNQPQHF
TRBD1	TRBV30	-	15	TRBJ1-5	TGTGCCTGGAGCGTAATGGGACAGGGCAATCAGCCCCAGCATTTT	CAWSVMGQGNQPQHF
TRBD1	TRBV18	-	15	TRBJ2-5	TGTGCCAGCTCACCTAGACAGGGACAGGGGGAGACCCAGTACTTC	CASSPRQGQGETQYF
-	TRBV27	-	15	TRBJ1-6	TGTGCCAGCAGTATACAGGGCCCCCAGGGACCACCCCTCCACTTT	CASSIQGPQGPPLHF